This entry lists 21 T cell receptor beta chains sequenced from one sample in a study of Graves' ophthalmopathy and Graves' hyperthyroidism (dated by TCRdb to 2017 to 2018). Sequencing was performed on an Illumina HiSeq 2000. TCR beta CDR3 regions were amplified from RNA transcripts for repertoire sequencing. A first-round RT-PCR used HTBI primers with the Qiagen OneStep RT-PCR kit, followed by a second-round multiplex PCR, size selection and purification. The raw public data were reprocessed by TCRdb itself: fastp quality trimming at Q25, MiXCR clonotype calling, in-frame beta chains only. Every CDR3 protein is listed once, alongside the most common genes and DNA of its rows. In all, the sample holds about 480,000 distinct CDR3 sequences, and about 15% of those were seen once. 8% to 10% of the sample belongs to the ten largest clones. Specimen: blood. The receptors come from a woman in her thirties with Graves' ophthalmopathy. Donor details come from another sample of the same person, matched by shared clones.

This clonotype was seen many times. Written as DNA, the CDR3 is TGTGCCAGCAGCCTTGGACAGGGGCGAGTCACTGAAGCTTTCTTT. Translation gives CASSLGQGRVTEAFF. J is TRBJ1-1 and V is TRBV3-1, with TRBD1 matching 9 bases. V was pared by 4 bases and J by 4 bases, with 7 bases of the junction left unmatched. CDR1 is LGHDT, CDR2 YNNKEL, per germline (reference sequence). The CDR3 length is 15 residues.

This clonotype occurred many times. The chain is built from TRBV20-1 and TRBJ1-5; D perhaps matches TRBD1 (6 bases). This CDR3 spans 12 amino acids. The V gene's germline CDR1 is DFQATT and CDR2 SNEGSKA (reference sequence). Trimming removed 6 bases at V and 3 bases at J, with 9 bases between. CDR3 loop: CSARDNNQPQHF. The CDR3 DNA reads as TGCAGTGCAAGGGACAACAATCAGCCCCAGCATTTT.

This clonotype was counted many times. The V gene is TRBV10-3, the J gene TRBJ1-5; D uncertain. V lost 0 bases, J lost 0 bases, and 6 bases lay in between. From germline, CDR1 is ENHRY and CDR2 SYGVKD. CDR3 length: 15 residues. CDR3 DNA sequence: TGTGCCATCAGTGAGTCGGGTGATAGCAATCAGCCCCAGCATTTT. Translating it yields CAISESGDSNQPQHF.

This clonotype was detected only once. This clone may be a read error of a much larger clone one base away. The rearrangement links TRBV7-3 to TRBJ1-1; perhaps TRBD1 as D (6 bases). This CDR3 has 15 amino acids. Germline V gene data show CDR1 as SGHTA and CDR2 as FQGTGA. CDR3 bases: TGTGCCAGCAGCTCTTCCGGGACACCGAACGCTGAAGCTTTCTTT. Translated: CASSSSGTPNAEAFF.

This clonotype was seen repeatedly, ten times or more. This rearrangement joins TRBV7-2 to TRBJ2-5; the D gene is possibly TRBD2 (5 bases). The length of the CDR3 is 14 residues. V was trimmed by 1 base and J by 9 bases, leaving 15 bases between them. The V gene's germline CDR1 is SGHTA and CDR2 FQGNSA. Here the CDR3 reads CASSLGGPRVAQYF. CDR3 in DNA: TGTGCCAGCAGCTTAGGCGGGCCCCGAGTAGCCCAGTACTTC. The variable domain in full, with the rest retrieved from reference TRBV7-2 and TRBJ2-5, is GAGVSQSPSNKVTEKGKDVELRCDPISGHTALYWYRQSLGQGLEFLIYFQGNSAPDKSGLPSDRFSAERTGGSVSTLTIQRTQQEDSAVYLCASSLGGPRVAQYFGPGTRLLVL.

In its sample, this clonotype was seen many times. This chain uses TRBV12-3 or TRBV12-4 with TRBJ1-1; D call uncertain. The V and J ends lost 6 bases and 4 bases respectively, with 12 bases between them. The CDR3 length is 13 residues. CDR3 residues: CASSRFEGTEAFF. The CDR3 bases are TGTGCCAGCAGCCGATTCGAAGGCACTGAAGCTTTCTTT.

This clonotype has at least ten counts. V is TRBV7-8 and J is TRBJ1-2; no firm D call. The CDR3 length is 13 residues. V was pared by 1 base and J by 4 bases, with 7 bases between. Germline V CDR1 and CDR2: SGHVS, FQNEAQ. The CDR3 region is CASSLETVYGYTF. Written as DNA, the CDR3 is TGTGCCAGCAGCTTAGAAACGGTCTATGGCTACACCTTC. The full variable domain, completed using reference TRBV7-8 and TRBJ1-2, is GAGVSQSPRYKVAKRGQDVALRCDPISGHVSLFWYQQALGQGPEFLTYFQNEAQLDKSGLPSDRFFAERPEGSVSTLKIQRTQQEDSAVYLCASSLETVYGYTFGSGTRLTVV.

The gene calls are TRBV20-1 and TRBJ1-5; 8 bases are shared with TRBD1. Trimming cost V 5 bases and J 10 bases; bases outside gene matches: 16. The V gene's germline CDR1 is DFQATT and CDR2 SNEGSKA (reference sequence). The CDR3 extends over 15 amino acids. The CDR3 bases are TGCAGTGCTCGGGAACCGGGACAGGCATCAAGCCCCCAGCATTTT. It yields the protein CSAREPGQASSPQHF.

This clonotype came up many times. This chain joins TRBV7-9 and TRBJ1-1; D gene ambiguous. Trimming took 7 bases from V and 1 from J, leaving 10 bases between them. The CDR3 runs to 13 residues. Germline-derived CDR1 and CDR2 are SEHNR and FQNEAQ (reference sequence). In DNA, the CDR3 is TGTGCCAGCACCGGACTGGAGAACACTGAAGCTTTCTTT. Translated, it gives CASTGLENTEAFF. Full variable domain (missing parts from reference TRBV7-9 and TRBJ1-1): DTGVSQNPRHKITKRGQNVTFRCDPISEHNRLYWYRQTLGQGPEFLTYFQNEAQLEKSRLLSDRFSAERPKGSFSTLEIQRTEQGDSAMYLCASTGLENTEAFFGQGTRLTVV.

This clonotype was found many times. V and J are TRBV6-1 and TRBJ2-5; weak D call: TRBD1 (5 bases). V gave up 9 bases and J gave up 2 bases, with 16 bases separating them. Germline CDR1 MNHNS, CDR2 SASEGT. CDR3 size: 14 residues. Written as DNA, the CDR3 is TGTGCCAGTAAGACAGATACTTCACAAGAGACCCAGTACTTC. Residues: CASKTDTSQETQYF.

This clonotype was observed at least ten times. The gene calls are TRBV6-1 and TRBJ1-5; the D gene is possibly TRBD1 (6 bases). Germline loops: CDR1 MNHNS, CDR2 SASEGT. Trimming stripped 5 bases from V and 6 bases from J, with 14 bases between. The CDR3 spans 14 residues. CDR3 in DNA: TGTGCCAGCAGTCCGGGGGCTTTTGGTCAGCCCCAGCATTTT. It yields the protein CASSPGAFGQPQHF.

This clonotype was seen at least ten times. The chain joins TRBV12-5 to TRBJ1-5, with TRBD1 matching 7 bases. CDR1 is LGHNT, CDR2 FRNRAP, per germline. The CDR3 totals 13 residues. J lost 5 bases, V lost 6 bases, and 4 bases had no gene match. CDR3 residues: CASGPGGDQPQHF. The CDR3 region has the DNA TGTGCTAGTGGCCCAGGGGGAGATCAGCCCCAGCATTTT.

The table lists this clonotype with many counts. This rearrangement joins TRBV12-3 or TRBV12-4 to TRBJ1-3; D is uncertain. The CDR3 contains 16 residues. Trimming took off 6 bases at V and 0 bases at J, with 15 bases between the two ends. CDR3 sequence: CASSPTTAYSGNTIYF. CDR3 sequence (DNA): TGTGCCAGCAGCCCTACGACGGCCTACTCTGGAAACACCATATATTTT.

The table lists this clonotype with many counts. J is TRBJ1-1 and V is TRBV20-1, with 7 positions matching TRBD1. CDR1 and CDR2 (germline): DFQATT, SNEGSKA (reference sequence). V was clipped by 1 base and J by 4 bases; unmatched bases: 15. The CDR3 length is 17 residues. CDR3 amino acids: CSARVSPRRDSVTEAFF. The CDR3 region has the DNA TGCAGTGCTAGAGTCTCGCCGCGTCGGGACAGTGTCACTGAAGCTTTCTTT.

This clonotype came up many times. This chain uses TRBV28 with TRBJ1-2; perhaps TRBD1 as D (5 bases). The germline V gene encodes CDR1 MDHEN and CDR2 SYDVKM. Trimming stripped 5 bases from V and 5 bases from J, with 18 bases between. This CDR3 spans 15 amino acids. The CDR3 spells CASSEDPGRVYGYTF. The CDR3 nucleotides read TGTGCCAGCAGTGAGGACCCAGGGCGGGTTTATGGCTACACCTTC.

This chain uses TRBV7-3 with TRBJ2-7, with 8 bases matching TRBD2. The trim removed 5 bases at V and 0 bases at J, leaving 12 bases unmatched. CDR3 length equals 17 residues. Germline-derived CDR1 and CDR2 are SGHTA and FQGTGA. The chain's CDR3 is CASSPSGSHAGSYEQYF. For the CDR3, the DNA is TGTGCCAGCAGCCCAAGCGGGAGCCACGCTGGCTCCTACGAGCAGTACTTC.

This chain connects TRBV6-5 to TRBJ2-7; TRBD2 might be the D (6 bases). This CDR3 contains 15 residues. V lost 2 bases and J lost 0, with 11 bases in between. Germline CDR1 and CDR2: MNHEY and SVGAGI. CDR3 DNA sequence: TGTGCCAGCAGTTACGGGGCGGGGTTCTCCTACGAGCAGTACTTC. Translating gives CASSYGAGFSYEQYF.

This clonotype was picked up many times. This chain uses TRBV6-5 with TRBJ2-7; no definite D call. The CDR3 is 13 residues long. The V and J ends lost 0 bases and 3 bases respectively, with 6 bases between them. The germline gives CDR1 MNHEY, CDR2 SVGAGI. CDR3 bases: TGTGCCAGCAGTTACTCGCTTGTCTACGAGCAGTACTTC. Translation gives CASSYSLVYEQYF.

This clonotype was detected many times. The chain has TRBV20-1 and TRBJ2-4; D is undetermined. Trimming stripped 3 bases from V and 9 bases from J, with 12 bases between. There are 12 residues in the CDR3. Germline CDR1 and CDR2: DFQATT and SNEGSKA (reference sequence). The CDR3 DNA is TGCAGTGCTAGGTCAGTGAATTCCATTCAGTACTTC. It yields the protein CSARSVNSIQYF.

This clonotype was counted between two and nine times. DNA of the CDR3: TGTGCCAGCAGCCTCGAGGACAGACAGCCCCAGCATTTT. Protein: CASSLEDRQPQHF. The chain carries TRBV11-1 and TRBJ1-5, with D tentatively TRBD1 (6 bases). The CDR3 sequence is 13 residues long. Germline CDR1 reads SGHAT; CDR2 reads FQDESV (reference sequence). Deletions cut 5 bases from V and 7 bases from J, with 12 bases between.

There are many counts of this clonotype. The rearrangement uses TRBV20-1 and TRBJ2-7, with 9 bases matching TRBD2. The CDR3 consists of 14 residues. Trimming removed 5 bases from V and 0 bases from J; junction bases left unmatched: 5. Germline V lookup: CDR1 DFQATT, CDR2 SNEGSKA (reference sequence). CDR3 nucleotides: TGCAGTGCTTACCCGACTAGCGGCTCCTACGAGCAGTACTTC. Protein: CSAYPTSGSYEQYF.